This T cell receptor (beta chain) came from a study of blood T cell repertoires in COVID-19. Study as a whole: Collection of acute and convalescent COVID-19 samples took place in the United States, Italy and Spain. PBMCs, B-cell-depleted T cells, or T cells provided the cDNA or gDNA that made up the material.

From germline, CDR1 is LGHDT and CDR2 YNNKEL (reference sequence). The CDR3 is 15 amino acids. With 0 bases removed from V and 4 bases from J, the gap between germline ends came to 10 bases. Cohorts were assigned according to the clinical history that participants reported. Authors' data handling: Reference gene primers were amplified, and this amplification served to estimate nucleated cell counts. Sequencing used immunoSEQ multiplex PCR; TCRdb keeps in-frame clones, though not all of them. Clone size and the V and J calls come from that table; the DNA yielded D and trimming. The top ten clones hold approximately 5% of a sample with approximately 300,000 clones, more than 75% of them seen once.

The gene calls are TRBV3-1 (or the pseudogene TRBV3-2) and TRBJ2-1; tentative D call: TRBD2 (6 bases). The source of this sequence is a woman under 40 who had recovered from COVID-19. Sequencing input: PBMCs or T cells enriched from blood (not recorded which). CDR3 nucleotides: TGTGCCAGCAGCCAAGATGGCGGGGAGTACAATGAGCAGTTCTTC. It translates to CASSQDGGEYNEQFF.